This TCR beta chain was observed in a study of regulatory T cells in long-lasting Graves disease. This clonotype was counted a few times. Arm-PCR of CDR3 regions and iRepertoire HTBI primers were the basis on which TCR beta libraries were built. TCRdb ran MiXCR on the multiplex PCR reads and lists one entry per CDR3 protein. The sample records approximately 540,000 distinct CDR3 sequences, 12% being singletons. Stated time point: newly diagnosed GD, antithyroid drugs for less than 3 months. PBMCs were the source of the RNA used for TCR sequencing. The CDR3 is 14 amino acids. V was pared by 3 bases and J by 6 bases, with 4 bases of the junction left unmatched. The germline V gene has CDR1 MDHEN and CDR2 SYDVKM. These data were also reused for a study on T cells in Graves' hyperthyroidism and ophthalmopathy. From that report: A 13 V-J signature model discriminated ophthalmopathy versus stable hyperthyroidism.

The sequence was collected from a woman aged 25 to 45 with Graves disease. The chain links TRBV28 to TRBJ1-5; 8 nucleotides line up with TRBD1. Source: peripheral blood mononuclear cells (PBMCs), taken at new diagnosis, from a patient treated with antithyroid drugs. CDR3 nucleotides: TGTGCCAGCAGTTTCCACAGGGGGGCTCAGCCCCAGCATTTT. Translated, it gives CASSFHRGAQPQHF.